What follows are 21 T cell receptor beta chains derived from one specimen sequenced in a study. TCRdb re-analysed the reads in MiXCR, keeping a single row per CDR3 protein. The profile shows around 190 distinct CDR3 sequences, around 21% of them singletons. Sequencing input: CD8+ T cells (not recorded whether cultured). These TCRs come from a male donor.

In this sample, this clonotype is large. The chain is built from TRBV29-1 and TRBJ1-1; 7 bases fit TRBD1. J gave up 1 base and V 4 bases, and 6 bases lay outside the gene matches. From germline, CDR1 is SQVTM and CDR2 ANQGSEA. CDR3 length: 14 residues. As DNA, the CDR3 is TGCAGCGTTGGCCTCAGACAGGGGAACACTGAAGCTTTCTTT. Translation gives CSVGLRQGNTEAFF.

Within the sample, this clonotype is large. It may be a read error: a sequence one base away is much more abundant. This chain uses TRBV7-2 with TRBJ2-5; 8 bases are shared with TRBD2. J was trimmed by 7 bases and V by 3 bases; bases with no gene match: 16. This CDR3 spans 17 amino acids. From germline, CDR1 is SGHTA and CDR2 FQGNSA. The CDR3 region is CASSFFVGAGVGGTQYF. The CDR3 nucleotides are TGTGCCAGCAGCTTCTTTGTGGGAGCGGGGGTGGGAGGGACCCAGTACTTC.

Details on this clonotype: A clone one base away is much larger, so this may be a read error. This rearrangement joins TRBV28 to TRBJ2-2; TRBD2 matches 14 bases. Germline CDR1 reads MDHEN; CDR2 reads SYDVKM. After removal of 11 bases from V and 6 bases from J, the junction contained 11 bases not matched to a gene. The CDR3 spans 16 residues. The CDR3 nucleotides read TGTGCCGGCACTCGGACTAGCGGGAGGAGATCCGGGGAGCTGTTTTTT. Its translation: CAGTRTSGRRSGELFF.

A remark on this clonotype: One base away lies a much larger clone, so this may be a sequencing read error. This chain uses TRBV28 with TRBJ1-6, with D possibly matching TRBD1 (6 bases). Germline V gene data show CDR1 as MDHEN and CDR2 as SYDVKM. The CDR3 runs 14 residues. The germline V and J ends were trimmed by 2 bases and 5 bases, with 7 bases remaining between them. The CDR3 region is CASSLGGDNSPLHF. CDR3 coding DNA: TGTGCCAGCAGTTTAGGGGGCGATAATTCACCCCTCCACTTT.

A word on this clonotype: One end of the junction fails to match germline, which may point to a read error. The chain carries TRBV27 and TRBJ1-3, with D unresolved. Germline lookup yields CDR1 MNHEY and CDR2 SMNVEV (reference sequence). This CDR3 region has 11 residues. As DNA, the CDR3 is TGTGCCACCCGGTTTGGAGACACCATATATTTT. This sequence encodes CATRFGDTIYF.

A note on this clonotype: A read error may explain this, as a much larger clone is one base away. J is TRBJ2-3 and V is TRBV28; D uncertain. Germline CDR1 and CDR2: MDHEN and SYDVKM. This CDR3 is 12 amino acids long. CDR3 coding DNA: TGTGCCAGCGGTTTATCAACAGATACGCAGTATTTT. Translated, it gives CASGLSTDTQYF.

This chain connects TRBV30 to TRBJ2-3, with D perhaps TRBD2 (7 bases). The CDR3 sequence is 15 residues long. Trimming left V 4 bases short and J 4 bases short, with 18 bases between. Looked up from germline, CDR1 is GTSNPN and CDR2 is SVGIG (reference sequence). CDR3 sequence (DNA): TGTGCCTGGACGACTAGCCTTAGGGGGTCAGATACGCAGTATTTT. This sequence encodes CAWTTSLRGSDTQYF. The full variable domain, completed using reference TRBV30 and TRBJ2-3, is SQTIHQWPATLVQPVGSPLSLECTVEGTSNPNLYWYRQAAGRGLQLLFYSVGIGQISSEVPQNLSASRPQDRQFILSSKKLLLSDSGFYLCAWTTSLRGSDTQYFGPGTRLTVL.

Judged by abundance, this clonotype is large. This chain joins TRBV29-1 and TRBJ1-2, with D possibly being TRBD1 (5 bases). CDR3 length equals 12 residues. Germline CDR1 reads SQVTM; CDR2 reads ANQGSEA. Trimming removed 6 bases at V and 8 bases at J, with 16 bases between. The CDR3, as DNA: TGCAGCGTAGCCGCTGGGGGACGCGGCTACACCTTC. Encoded protein: CSVAAGGRGYTF.

This clonotype rates as hyperexpanded. This chain connects TRBV28 to TRBJ2-2; 14 bases are shared with TRBD2. The CDR3 is made up of 16 amino acids. The junction had 7 bases not matched to a gene; V was cut back by 7 bases and J by 6 bases. CDR1 and CDR2 from the germline V gene are MDHEN and SYDVKM. CDR3 protein: CASTRTSGRRSGELFF. The CDR3 nucleotides are TGTGCCAGCACTCGGACTAGCGGGAGGAGATCCGGGGAGCTGTTTTTT. The full variable domain, in which reference TRBV28 and TRBJ2-2 provide the parts outside the CDR3, is DVKVTQSSRYLVKRTGEKVFLECVQDMDHENMFWYRQDPGLGLRLIYFSYDVKMKEKGDIPEGYSVSREKKERFSLILESASTNQTSMYLCASTRTSGRRSGELFFGEGSRLTVL.

This clonotype has just a few counts. The junction departs from germline at one end; a sequencing error may be responsible. V gene TRBV15 combines with J gene TRBJ1-2; D gene unclear. CDR1 and CDR2 (germline): LNHNV, YYDKDF (reference sequence). This CDR3 spans 15 amino acids. The CDR3 protein is CATSRPVEGPYSYTF. The CDR3 DNA reads as TGTGCCACCAGCAGACCTGTAGAGGGCCCCTATAGCTACACCTTC.

This clonotype was counted a few times. The genes are TRBV29-1 and TRBJ1-5, with D hard to call. The CDR3 is 11 amino acids. Germline V lookup: CDR1 SQVTM, CDR2 ANQGSEA. V was cut by 4 bases and J by 3 bases, with 4 bases left in between. As DNA, the CDR3 is TGCAGCGTTGGATTCAATCAGCCCCAGCATTTT. As protein: CSVGFNQPQHF.

V gene TRBV29-1 combines with J gene TRBJ1-2, with D possibly TRBD1 on 5 matching bases. The CDR3 spans 13 residues. The V and J ends lost 4 bases and 4 bases respectively, with 13 bases between them. The germline CDR1 and CDR2 sequences are SQVTM and ANQGSEA. The CDR3 is CSVADGGPYGYTF. The CDR3 DNA sequence: TGCAGCGTTGCTGATGGGGGACCCTATGGCTACACCTTC.

This clonotype is large by share. The rearrangement joins TRBV5-1 to TRBJ1-1, with a weak D call TRBD1 (6 bases). The CDR3 totals 13 residues. Germline loops: CDR1 SGHRS, CDR2 YFSETQ. V lost 0 bases, J lost 4 bases, and 7 bases lay in between. The CDR3 loop reads CASSLEGGTEAFF. The CDR3 coding sequence is TGCGCCAGCAGCTTGGAAGGGGGCACTGAAGCTTTCTTT.

To note about this clonotype: A read error may explain this, as a much larger clone is one base away. The rearrangement uses TRBV29-1 and TRBJ1-2; 9 bases are a match to TRBD1. Germline-derived CDR1 and CDR2 are SQVTM and ANQGSEA. The CDR3 spans 13 residues. In DNA form, the CDR3 reads TGCAGCGGTACAGGGGGCGATGACTATGTCTACACCTTC. Translated, it gives CSGTGGDDYVYTF.

The chain has TRBV5-1 and TRBJ1-2; D remains unclear. CDR1 and CDR2 (germline): SGHRS, YFSETQ. This CDR3 spans 13 amino acids. V lost 0 bases and J 2 bases, leaving 5 bases between the germline ends. The CDR3 loop is CASSLEPNYGYTF. The CDR3 bases are TGCGCCAGCAGCTTGGAGCCAAACTATGGCTACACCTTC.

This clonotype is deemed large. This rearrangement joins TRBV6-1 to TRBJ2-6, with TRBD2 matching over 9 bases. From germline, CDR1 is MNHNS and CDR2 SASEGT. The CDR3 is 16 amino acids. The junction had 0 bases not matched to a gene; V was cut back by 0 bases and J by 3 bases. This chain's CDR3 is CASSEASGSGANVLTF. In DNA, the CDR3 is TGTGCCAGCAGTGAAGCTAGCGGGAGTGGGGCCAACGTCCTGACTTTC.

This clonotype is labeled as large. The chain carries TRBV29-1 and TRBJ2-2, with D possibly matching TRBD2 (6 bases). This CDR3 has 14 amino acids. With 3 bases removed from V and 7 bases from J, the gap between germline ends came to 15 bases. CDR1 and CDR2 from the germline V gene are SQVTM and ANQGSEA. The CDR3 bases are TGCAGCGTTGAGGAGGGGCAGGGCAACGGGGAGCTGTTTTTT. Translating it yields CSVEEGQGNGELFF.

By sample fraction, this clonotype is large (0.1 to 1%). For the CDR3, the DNA is TGTGCCAGCAGTTACAGGAGAACTAACTATGGCTACACCTTC. Translation: CASSYRRTNYGYTF. The J gene is TRBJ1-2, the V gene TRBV27; tentatively, D is TRBD1 (5 bases). V lost 4 bases and J lost 0, with 9 bases in between. The CDR3 totals 14 residues. Germline V gene sequence: CDR1 MNHEY, CDR2 SMNVEV (reference sequence).

To note about this clonotype: One end of the junction varies from germline; a read error may be responsible. CDR3 bases: TGTGCCAGCAGCGTAGAGGGCGGGTACGCCTCTGGGGTCAACGTCCTGACTTTC. Encoded protein: CASSVEGGYASGVNVLTF. The chain has TRBV9 and TRBJ2-6; D may be TRBD2 (5 bases). The CDR3 totals 18 residues. Germline CDR1 is SGDLS and CDR2 is YYNGEE.

V and J are TRBV20-1 and TRBJ1-2; D is undetermined. V was cut by 4 bases and J by 2 bases, with 8 bases left in between. The germline gives CDR1 DFQATT, CDR2 SNEGSKA (reference sequence). The CDR3 has 12 residues. The CDR3 nucleotides read TGCAGTGCTAAGACACCAAACTATGGCTACACCTTC. As protein: CSAKTPNYGYTF.

This clonotype is deemed large (0.1 to 1%). The chain employs TRBV7-7 and TRBJ2-2; the match to TRBD2 covers 11 bases. From germline, CDR1 is SSHAT and CDR2 FNYEAQ (reference sequence). Germline trimming cut 6 bases from V and 4 bases from J; bases unmatched to any gene: 4. This CDR3 has 15 amino acids. CDR3 residues: CASSLAGGGTGELFF. Written as DNA, the CDR3 is TGTGCCAGCAGTCTAGCGGGGGGAGGCACCGGGGAGCTGTTTTTT.